What follows describes a single T cell receptor beta chain. Its target antigen remains unknown. The input lacks base qualities; no much larger clone sits a single base away. At the DNA level, this CDR3 is encoded by other sequences in the same sample as well. The data are from a study of shared clonotypes between healthy human individuals (dated by TCRdb to 2018 to 2021). In terms of the full investigation: The cohort included a few men and a couple of women between 18 and 49 years of age. For each donor, CD4 naive and CD4 memory were each given three plates, CD8 naive was given two plates, and CD8 memory was given one plate. The study deeply sequenced blood TCR repertoires of five healthy adults to estimate repertoire size and the extent of clonotype sharing between individuals. Different laboratories and diverse techniques were used to prepare libraries and sequence TCR repertoires, to increase sequencing depth and limit assay-specific biases. Per donor, leukapheresis produced somewhere between about 0.94 and 9.5 billion PBMCs.

The study at large found these results: Roughly 5.2% of naive CD4, 3% to 4% of naive CD8, around 2.3% of memory CD4, and over 0.35% of memory CD8 clonotypes were shared across a few donors. Only blood was sampled, and tissue TCR repertoires likely differ from those in blood. The genetic and exposure-history diversity represented was limited by the small number of donors. Pairwise subsampling indicated that sequencing depth was expected to affect the degree of clonotype sharing among donors. Clonotypes shared by all four sorted-subset donors showed higher generation probabilities than non-shared clonotypes. Naive subsets generally had larger estimated clonotype richness than memory subsets. Rarefaction of sorted-subset datasets indicated incomplete sequencing despite the large sequencing depth.

TCR CDR3 regions were amplified from genomic DNA by multiplex PCR using the deep immunoSEQ assay. Genomic DNA extracted from each cell subset was distributed evenly over all wells of several immunoSEQ 96-well plates, and each plate served as one replicate. For sorted subsets, each replicate PCR was loaded with approximately 200 ng genomic DNA, equivalent to 30,000 or so T cell genomes. Purified libraries were quantified with a Qubit 3.0 fluorometer, sized on a Bioanalyzer 2100, and re-quantified with the KAPA Library Quantification kit. A separate single-read 150-cycle Illumina NextSeq 550 flow cell was used to sequence each immunoSEQ 96-well plate. In the source study's methods: Because only junctional sequences without quality scores were contained in the immunoSEQ output, filtering matching that applied to full-length reads could not be performed. Sequences were annotated with PyIR, a Python wrapper for IgBLAST v1.9, and V/J genes and CDR3 were assigned using IMGT germline references. Reads with weak V/J assignments (E-value above 1e-6), missing CDR3, stop codons, out-of-frame junctions, or ambiguous translated residues were removed. V3J clonotypes were defined by identical inferred V gene, J gene, and CDR3 amino acid sequence. The percentage overlap between two repertoires was calculated by dividing the number of shared unique clonotypes by the size of the smaller repertoire. Repertoire richness was assessed with RTK rarefaction, the Chao1 estimator, and Recon v2.1 estimates of unobserved clonotypes. Generation probabilities were computed with OLGA for all TCRbeta clonotypes obtained by the gDNA method from a few donors. Here the immuneACCESS table is served through TCRdb, limited to in-frame sequences with V and J called. Missing clones are a known gap in these copies; in checked studies unresolved V genes cover under half, and the rest lacks a known reason. That table furnishes V, J and clone size, whereas the DNA furnished D and trimming. The table for this sample lists about 1.1 million clones; approximately 75% of them were counted only once. The ten largest clones represent 0.7% to 0.95% of the sample.

Its CDR3 holds 11 amino acids, cysteine through phenylalanine. Of the read, only the CDR3 DNA is kept; its 33 bases are in frame from base 1. CDR1 and CDR2 (DFQATT, SNEGSKA) derive from the germline V gene (reference sequence). The junction shows trimming of 3 bases on V and 7 bases on J, plus 9 bases between the germline ends. Donors were healthy HIV-negative adults with no recently reported acute infections or vaccinations. Only Caucasian adults living in Nashville, Tennessee, USA were represented among the donors. CD4+ T cells were enriched by magnetic negative selection, after which naive cells were positively selected on CD45RA and the negative fraction was taken as the memory subset. After blood collection by leukapheresis, PBMCs were isolated using Ficoll-Histopaque density gradient centrifugation and then cryopreserved in the vapor phase of liquid nitrogen. Purity and quantity of every magnetically sorted T cell population were checked by analytical flow cytometry. Genomic DNA was isolated from every sorted fraction and measured by UV absorbance on a Nanodrop 2000c.

Recombination joined TRBV20-1 with TRBJ1-2, and the D gene may be TRBD1, 6 bases matching. The sequencing input was memory CD4+ T cells from PBMCs. Reading the label with the study, this specimen's cell subset or site is: CD45RA-negative fraction. This TCR came from a young man in good health. Some clones in this sample may be carry-over from other donors' samples. This receptor carries the CDR3 CSASPRGGYTF. The nucleotide sequence reads TGCAGTGCTAGCCCCAGGGGTGGCTACACCTTC.